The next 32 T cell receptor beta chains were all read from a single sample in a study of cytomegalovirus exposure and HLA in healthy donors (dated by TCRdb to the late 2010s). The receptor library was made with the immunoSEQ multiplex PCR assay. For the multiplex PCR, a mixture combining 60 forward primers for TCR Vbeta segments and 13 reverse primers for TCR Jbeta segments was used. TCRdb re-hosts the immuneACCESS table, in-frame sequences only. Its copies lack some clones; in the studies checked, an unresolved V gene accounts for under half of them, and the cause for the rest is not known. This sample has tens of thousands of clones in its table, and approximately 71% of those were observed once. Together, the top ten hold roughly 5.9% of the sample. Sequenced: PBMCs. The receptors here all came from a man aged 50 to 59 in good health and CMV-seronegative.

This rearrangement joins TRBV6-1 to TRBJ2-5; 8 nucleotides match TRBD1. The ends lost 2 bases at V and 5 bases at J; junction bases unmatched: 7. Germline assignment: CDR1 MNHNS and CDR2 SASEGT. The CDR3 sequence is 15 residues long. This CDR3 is CASSEPGQGGETQYF. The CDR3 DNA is TGTGCCAGCAGTGAACCTGGACAGGGCGGTGAGACCCAGTACTTC.

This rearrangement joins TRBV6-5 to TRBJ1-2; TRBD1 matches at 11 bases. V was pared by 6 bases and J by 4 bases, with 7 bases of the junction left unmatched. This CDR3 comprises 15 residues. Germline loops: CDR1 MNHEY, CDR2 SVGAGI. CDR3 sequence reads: CASSPRTGGIYGYTF. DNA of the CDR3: TGTGCCAGCAGCCCTAGGACAGGGGGCATCTATGGCTACACCTTC.

This chain's CDR3 is CASSNPTREQYF. Written as DNA, the CDR3 is TGTGCCAGTAGTAACCCTACCCGCGAGCAGTACTTC. The rearrangement joins TRBV19 to TRBJ2-7; D is unresolved. The CDR3 covers 12 residues. Germline V lookup: CDR1 LNHDA, CDR2 SQIVND (reference sequence). V was shortened by 4 bases and J by 6 bases, with 10 bases between the two germline ends.

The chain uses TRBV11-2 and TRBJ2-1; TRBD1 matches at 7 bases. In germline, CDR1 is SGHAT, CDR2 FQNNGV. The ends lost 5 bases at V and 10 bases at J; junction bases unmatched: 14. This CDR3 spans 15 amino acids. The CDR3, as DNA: TGTGCCAGCAGCCCGCATCCGACAGGGTATGGCGAGCAGTTCTTC. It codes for CASSPHPTGYGEQFF.

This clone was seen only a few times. The CDR3 here is CASSTTDSSSYEQYF. CDR3 sequence (DNA): TGTGCCAGCAGCACGACGGACAGCAGCTCCTACGAGCAGTACTTC. The gene calls are TRBV9 and TRBJ2-7; a possible D gene is TRBD1 (6 bases). Trimming took 4 bases from V and 0 from J, leaving 14 bases between them. This CDR3 is 15 amino acids long. Looked up from germline, CDR1 is SGDLS and CDR2 is YYNGEE.

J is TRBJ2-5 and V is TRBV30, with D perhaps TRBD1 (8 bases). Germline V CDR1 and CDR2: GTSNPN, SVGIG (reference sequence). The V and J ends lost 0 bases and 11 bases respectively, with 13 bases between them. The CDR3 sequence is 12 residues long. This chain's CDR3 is CAWSVTGGGQYF. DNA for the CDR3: TGTGCCTGGAGTGTTACAGGGGGAGGGCAGTACTTC.

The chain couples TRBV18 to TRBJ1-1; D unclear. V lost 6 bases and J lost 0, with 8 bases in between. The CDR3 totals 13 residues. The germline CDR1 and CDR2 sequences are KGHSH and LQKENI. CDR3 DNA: TGTGCCAGCTCCCCCTGGCTGAACACTGAAGCTTTCTTT. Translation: CASSPWLNTEAFF.

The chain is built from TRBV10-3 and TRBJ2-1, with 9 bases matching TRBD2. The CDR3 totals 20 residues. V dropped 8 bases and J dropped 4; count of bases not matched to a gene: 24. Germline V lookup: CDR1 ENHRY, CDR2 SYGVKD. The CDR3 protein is CAIAPTGLGSGGTKYNEQFF. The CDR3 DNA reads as TGTGCCATCGCCCCGACAGGTCTCGGCAGCGGGGGGACAAAATACAATGAGCAGTTCTTC.

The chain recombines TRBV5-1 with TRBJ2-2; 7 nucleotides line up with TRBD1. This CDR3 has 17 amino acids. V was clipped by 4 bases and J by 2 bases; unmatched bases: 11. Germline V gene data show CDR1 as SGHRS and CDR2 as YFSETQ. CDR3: CASSKRTGTENTGELFF. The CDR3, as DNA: TGCGCCAGCAGCAAACGGACCGGGACAGAAAACACCGGGGAGCTGTTTTTT.

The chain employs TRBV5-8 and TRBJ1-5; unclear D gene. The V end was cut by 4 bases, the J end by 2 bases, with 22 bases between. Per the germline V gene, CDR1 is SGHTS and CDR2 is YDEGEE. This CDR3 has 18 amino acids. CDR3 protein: CASSPLAGRWRGNQPQHF. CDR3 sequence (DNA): TGTGCCAGCAGCCCCCTGGCGGGTAGGTGGAGGGGCAATCAGCCCCAGCATTTT.

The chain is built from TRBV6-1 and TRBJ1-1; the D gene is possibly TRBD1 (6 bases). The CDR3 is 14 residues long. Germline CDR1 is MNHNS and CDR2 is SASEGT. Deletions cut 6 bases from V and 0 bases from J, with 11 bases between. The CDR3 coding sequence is TGTGCCAGCAGGGGGGACACAATGAACACTGAAGCTTTCTTT. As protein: CASRGDTMNTEAFF.

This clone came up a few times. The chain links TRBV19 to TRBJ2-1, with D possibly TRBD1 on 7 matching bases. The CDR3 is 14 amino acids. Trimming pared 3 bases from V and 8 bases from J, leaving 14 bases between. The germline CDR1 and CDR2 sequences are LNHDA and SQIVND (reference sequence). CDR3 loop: CASSMGTRGDEQFF. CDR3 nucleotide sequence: TGTGCCAGTAGTATGGGAACCAGGGGGGATGAGCAGTTCTTC. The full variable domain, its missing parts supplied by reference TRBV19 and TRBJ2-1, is DGGITQSPKYLFRKEGQNVTLSCEQNLNHDAMYWYRQDPGQGLRLIYYSQIVNDFQKGDIAEGYSVSREKKESFPLTVTSAQKNPTAFYLCASSMGTRGDEQFFGPGTRLTVL.

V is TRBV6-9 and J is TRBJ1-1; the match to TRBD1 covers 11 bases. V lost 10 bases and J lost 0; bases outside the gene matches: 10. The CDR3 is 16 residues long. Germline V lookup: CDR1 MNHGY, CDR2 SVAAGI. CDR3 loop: CANRDRGSSMNTEAFF. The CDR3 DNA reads TGTGCCAACCGGGACAGGGGGTCGTCCATGAACACTGAAGCTTTCTTT.

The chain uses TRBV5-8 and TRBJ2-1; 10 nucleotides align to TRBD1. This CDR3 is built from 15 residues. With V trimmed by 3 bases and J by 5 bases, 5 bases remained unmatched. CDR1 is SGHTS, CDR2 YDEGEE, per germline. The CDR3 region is CASSSSGTGDNEQFF. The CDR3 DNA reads TGTGCCAGCAGCTCCTCCGGGACAGGGGACAATGAGCAGTTCTTC.

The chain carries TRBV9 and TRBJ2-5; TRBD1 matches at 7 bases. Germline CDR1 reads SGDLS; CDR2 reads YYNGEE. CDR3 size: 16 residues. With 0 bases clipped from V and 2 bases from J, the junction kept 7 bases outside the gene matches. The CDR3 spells CASSVAAGTAQETQYF. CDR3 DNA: TGTGCCAGCAGCGTAGCAGCCGGGACAGCACAAGAGACCCAGTACTTC.

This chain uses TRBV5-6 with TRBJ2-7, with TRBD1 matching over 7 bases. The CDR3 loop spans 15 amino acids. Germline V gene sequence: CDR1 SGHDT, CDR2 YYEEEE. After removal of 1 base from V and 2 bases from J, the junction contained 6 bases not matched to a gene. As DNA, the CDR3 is TGTGCCAGCAGCTTGTGGACAGGCCCCACCTACGAGCAGTACTTC. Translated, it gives CASSLWTGPTYEQYF.

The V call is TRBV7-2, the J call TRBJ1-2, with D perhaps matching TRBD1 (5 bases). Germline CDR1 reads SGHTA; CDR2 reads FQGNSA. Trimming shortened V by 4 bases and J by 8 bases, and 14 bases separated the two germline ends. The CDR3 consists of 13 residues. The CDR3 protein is CASSSARVDGYTF. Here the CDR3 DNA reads TGTGCCAGCAGCTCGGCCAGGGTGGACGGCTACACCTTC.

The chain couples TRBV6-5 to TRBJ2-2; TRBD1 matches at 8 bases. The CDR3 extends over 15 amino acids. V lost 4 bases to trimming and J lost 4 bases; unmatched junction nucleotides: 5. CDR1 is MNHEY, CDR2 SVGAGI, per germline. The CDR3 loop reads CASSFGDRGTGELFF. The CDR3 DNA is TGTGCCAGCAGTTTCGGAGACAGGGGCACCGGGGAGCTGTTTTTT.

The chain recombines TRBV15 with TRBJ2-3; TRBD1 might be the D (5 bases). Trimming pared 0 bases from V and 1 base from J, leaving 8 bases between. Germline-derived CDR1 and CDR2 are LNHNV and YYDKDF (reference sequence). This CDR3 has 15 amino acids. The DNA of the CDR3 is TGTGCCACCAGCAGAGATGGGGCGGGCACAGATACGCAGTATTTT. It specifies CATSRDGAGTDTQYF.

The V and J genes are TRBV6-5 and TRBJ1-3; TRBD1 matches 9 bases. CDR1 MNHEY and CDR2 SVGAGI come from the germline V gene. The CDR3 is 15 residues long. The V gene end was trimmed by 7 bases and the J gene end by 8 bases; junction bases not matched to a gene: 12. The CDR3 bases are TGTGCCAGCACTTTGACTACAGGGGGCGAGCACACCATATATTTT. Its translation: CASTLTTGGEHTIYF.

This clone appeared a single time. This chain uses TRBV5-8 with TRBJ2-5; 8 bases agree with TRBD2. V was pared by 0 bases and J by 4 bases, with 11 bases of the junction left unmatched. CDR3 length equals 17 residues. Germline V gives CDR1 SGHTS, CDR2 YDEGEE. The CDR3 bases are TGTGCCAGCAGCTTGGGGAACCACGGGGGGGTCGGAGAGACCCAGTACTTC. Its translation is CASSLGNHGGVGETQYF. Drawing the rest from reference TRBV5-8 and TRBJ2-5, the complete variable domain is EAGVTQSPTHLIKTRGQQATLRCSPISGHTSVYWYQQALGLGLQFLLWYDEGEERNRGNFPPRFSGRQFPNYSSELNVNALELEDSALYLCASSLGNHGGVGETQYFGPGTRLLVL.

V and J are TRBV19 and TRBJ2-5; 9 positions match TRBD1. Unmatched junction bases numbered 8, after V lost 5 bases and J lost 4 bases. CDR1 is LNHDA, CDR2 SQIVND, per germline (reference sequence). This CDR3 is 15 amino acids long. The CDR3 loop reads CASSPGTGTRETQYF. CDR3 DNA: TGTGCCAGTAGTCCCGGGACAGGGACTCGAGAGACCCAGTACTTC.

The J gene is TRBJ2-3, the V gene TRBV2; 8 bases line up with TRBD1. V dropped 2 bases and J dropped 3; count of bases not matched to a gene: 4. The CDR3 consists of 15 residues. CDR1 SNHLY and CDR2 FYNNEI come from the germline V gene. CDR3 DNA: TGTGCCAGCAGTGAAAGGACAGGGCCAACAGATACGCAGTATTTT. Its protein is CASSERTGPTDTQYF.

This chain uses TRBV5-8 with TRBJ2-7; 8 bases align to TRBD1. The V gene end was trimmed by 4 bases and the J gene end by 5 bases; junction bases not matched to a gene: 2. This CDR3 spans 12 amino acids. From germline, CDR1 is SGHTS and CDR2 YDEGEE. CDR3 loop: CASSGTGDEQYF. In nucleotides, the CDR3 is TGTGCCAGCAGCGGGACAGGAGACGAGCAGTACTTC.

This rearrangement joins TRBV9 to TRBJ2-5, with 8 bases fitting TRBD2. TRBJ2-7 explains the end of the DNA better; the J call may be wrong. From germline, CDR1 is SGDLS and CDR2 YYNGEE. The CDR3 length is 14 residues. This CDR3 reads CASSVAGTSYEQYF. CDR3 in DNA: TGTGCCAGCAGCGTAGCTGGGACTAGCTACGAGCAGTACTTC.

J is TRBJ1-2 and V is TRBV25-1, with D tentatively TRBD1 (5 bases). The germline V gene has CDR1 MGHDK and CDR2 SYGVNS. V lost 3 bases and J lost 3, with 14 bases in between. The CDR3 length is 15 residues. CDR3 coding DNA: TGTGCCAGCAGTGAGCCCGGCGGGGGGGACTATGGCTACACCTTC. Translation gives CASSEPGGGDYGYTF.

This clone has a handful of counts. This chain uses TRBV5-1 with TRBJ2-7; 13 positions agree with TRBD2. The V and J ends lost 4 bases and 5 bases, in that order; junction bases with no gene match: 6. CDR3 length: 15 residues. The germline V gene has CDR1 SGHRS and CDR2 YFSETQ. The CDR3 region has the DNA TGCGCCAGCAGCAAGGGACTAGCGGGGTCCGACGAGCAGTACTTC. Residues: CASSKGLAGSDEQYF.

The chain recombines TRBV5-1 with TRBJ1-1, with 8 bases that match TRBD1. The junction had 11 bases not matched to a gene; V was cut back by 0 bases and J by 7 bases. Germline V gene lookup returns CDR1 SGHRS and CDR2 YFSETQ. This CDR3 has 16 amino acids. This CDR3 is CASSLGLRTGSSEAFF. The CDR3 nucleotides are TGCGCCAGCAGCTTGGGATTAAGGACAGGGAGCAGTGAAGCTTTCTTT.

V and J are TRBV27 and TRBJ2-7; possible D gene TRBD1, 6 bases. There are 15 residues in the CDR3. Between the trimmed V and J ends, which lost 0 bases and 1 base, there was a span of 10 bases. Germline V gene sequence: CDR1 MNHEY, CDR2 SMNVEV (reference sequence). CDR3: CASSLSDSLSYEQYF. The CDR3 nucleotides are TGTGCCAGCAGTTTATCGGACAGCCTTTCCTACGAGCAGTACTTC.

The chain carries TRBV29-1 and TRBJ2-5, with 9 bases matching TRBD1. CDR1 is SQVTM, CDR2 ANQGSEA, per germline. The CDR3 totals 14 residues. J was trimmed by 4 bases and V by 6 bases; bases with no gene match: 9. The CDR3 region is CSVAGQGFGETQYF. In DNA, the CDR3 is TGCAGCGTGGCAGGACAGGGGTTTGGAGAGACCCAGTACTTC.

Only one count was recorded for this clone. The CDR3 nucleotides are TGCGCCAGCACCCAACGGGAAGTACGTTTGGATGAGCAGTTCTTC. It encodes CASTQREVRLDEQFF. The genes are TRBV5-1 and TRBJ2-1; the D gene is possibly TRBD2 (5 bases). The CDR3 spans 15 residues. V lost 6 bases to trimming and J lost 8 bases, with 21 bases between them. CDR1 and CDR2 (germline): SGHRS, YFSETQ.

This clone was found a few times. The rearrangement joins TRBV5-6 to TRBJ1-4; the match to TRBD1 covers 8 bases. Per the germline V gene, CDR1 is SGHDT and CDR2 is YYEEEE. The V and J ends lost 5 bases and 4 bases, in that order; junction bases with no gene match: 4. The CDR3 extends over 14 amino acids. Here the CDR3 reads CASSPGQDNEKLFF. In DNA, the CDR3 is TGTGCCAGCAGTCCGGGACAGGATAATGAAAAACTGTTTTTT.